This is a list of T cell receptor beta chains from one sample in a study of PD-L1 blockade in urothelial cancer. Some clones are missing from TCRdb's copy, which holds only in-frame ones; the method was immunoSEQ multiplex PCR. The table includes roughly 48,000 clones, about 87% detected once. Sequenced here: PBMCs, sampled around atezolizumab (anti-PD-L1) treatment. These TCRs come from a man aged 40-50 years with urothelial cancer. Each CDR3 is given with its conserved first and last residue. The order of the fields is CDR3 protein, CDR3 DNA, V gene, D gene, clone size, J gene. The D gene is left open where the match is weak. A clone size is listed for some rows: how often the clone was seen (once, few, many), or a class if it is expanded.

cdr3_aa: CASLNTGPDYPGETQYF; cdr3_nt: TGTGCCAGCCTGAACACAGGTCCGGACTACCCTGGGGAGACCCAGTACTTC; v_call: TRBV19; d_call: .; clone_size: once; j_call: TRBJ2-5
cdr3_aa: CASSPGYASGRIKNIQYF; cdr3_nt: TGCGCCAGCAGCCCCGGTTACGCTAGCGGGAGGATCAAAAACATTCAGTACTTC; v_call: TRBV4-1; d_call: TRBD2; clone_size: medium-sized; j_call: TRBJ2-4
cdr3_aa: CASSPTGRLYNEQFF; cdr3_nt: TGTGCCAGCAGCCCTACAGGGCGGCTCTACAATGAGCAGTTCTTC; v_call: TRBV28; d_call: .; clone_size: few; j_call: TRBJ2-1
cdr3_aa: CASSLEGRGEKLFF; cdr3_nt: TGTGCCAGCAGCTTGGAGGGAAGGGGAGAAAAACTGTTTTTT; v_call: TRBV5-4; d_call: .; clone_size: .; j_call: TRBJ1-4
cdr3_aa: CASSLTGTSGSSYNEQFF; cdr3_nt: TGTGCCAGCAGCTTAACGGGGACTAGCGGGAGCTCCTACAATGAGCAGTTCTTC; v_call: TRBV7-6; d_call: TRBD2; clone_size: .; j_call: TRBJ2-1
cdr3_aa: CASSPGQGGTEAFF; cdr3_nt: TGTGCCAGCAGTCCAGGACAGGGAGGCACTGAAGCTTTCTTT; v_call: TRBV27; d_call: TRBD1; clone_size: .; j_call: TRBJ1-1
cdr3_aa: CASSRRRGTDTQYF; cdr3_nt: TGTGCCAGCAGCAGGAGGCGGGGGACAGATACGCAGTATTTT; v_call: TRBV11-2; d_call: TRBD2; clone_size: .; j_call: TRBJ2-3
cdr3_aa: CATKVLRGKLFF; cdr3_nt: TGTGCCACCAAGGTTCTCCGCGGAAAACTGTTTTTT; v_call: TRBV2; d_call: .; clone_size: .; j_call: TRBJ1-4
cdr3_aa: CASSRGQMAEAFF; cdr3_nt: TGCGCCAGCAGTCGGGGACAGATGGCTGAAGCTTTCTTT; v_call: TRBV4-1; d_call: TRBD1; clone_size: .; j_call: TRBJ1-1
cdr3_aa: CSVPTGNGYTF; cdr3_nt: TGCAGTGTTCCGACAGGGAATGGCTACACCTTC; v_call: TRBV20-1; d_call: TRBD1; clone_size: many; j_call: TRBJ1-2
cdr3_aa: CASSPQGAGELFF; cdr3_nt: TGTGCCAGCAGTCCTCAGGGGGCCGGGGAGCTGTTTTTT; v_call: TRBV7-3; d_call: TRBD1; clone_size: .; j_call: TRBJ2-2
cdr3_aa: CASSLFEGFGELFF; cdr3_nt: TGTGCCAGCAGCTTATTTGAGGGTTTCGGGGAGCTGTTTTTT; v_call: TRBV7-3; d_call: .; clone_size: .; j_call: TRBJ2-2
cdr3_aa: CASSPKGGGFQLF; cdr3_nt: TGTGCCAGCAGCCCGAAAGGGGGGGGGTTTCAGCTCTTT; v_call: TRBV7-3; d_call: .; clone_size: .; j_call: TRBJ1-1
cdr3_aa: CASDSTGILDQPQHF; cdr3_nt: TGTGCCAGCGATTCAACAGGGATTCTCGATCAGCCCCAGCATTTT; v_call: TRBV28; d_call: .; clone_size: .; j_call: TRBJ1-5
cdr3_aa: CASSSRDRDSPESEPQHF; cdr3_nt: TGCGCCAGCAGCTCCAGGGACAGGGATTCCCCTGAGTCTGAGCCCCAGCATTTT; v_call: TRBV5-1; d_call: TRBD1; clone_size: .; j_call: TRBJ1-5
cdr3_aa: CASSPRAGVAADTQYF; cdr3_nt: TGTGCCAGCTCACCACGAGCGGGAGTGGCGGCAGATACGCAGTATTTT; v_call: TRBV18; d_call: TRBD2; clone_size: .; j_call: TRBJ2-3
cdr3_aa: CSVEDPLEPSTDTQYF; cdr3_nt: TGCAGCGTTGAAGATCCTCTAGAGCCTAGCACAGATACGCAGTATTTT; v_call: TRBV29-1; d_call: .; clone_size: .; j_call: TRBJ2-3
cdr3_aa: CASSPWDSLGYEQYF; cdr3_nt: TGTGCCAGCAGTCCCTGGGACAGCTTGGGCTACGAGCAGTACTTC; v_call: TRBV28; d_call: TRBD1; clone_size: few; j_call: TRBJ2-7
cdr3_aa: CASSQDRTEDTQYF; cdr3_nt: TGCGCCAGCAGCCAAGATAGAACTGAAGATACGCAGTATTTT; v_call: TRBV4-3; d_call: .; clone_size: once; j_call: TRBJ2-3
cdr3_aa: CASSQPLGAPRPQHF; cdr3_nt: TGTGCCAGCAGTCAACCGTTGGGGGCCCCTCGGCCCCAGCATTTT; v_call: TRBV28; d_call: .; clone_size: .; j_call: TRBJ1-5
cdr3_aa: CASSSGLAGTYEQYF; cdr3_nt: TGTGCCAGCAGCTCCGGACTAGCGGGAACCTACGAGCAGTACTTC; v_call: TRBV11-3; d_call: TRBD2; clone_size: .; j_call: TRBJ2-7
cdr3_aa: CSVTGMTNTEAFF; cdr3_nt: TGCAGCGTGACAGGGATGACGAACACTGAAGCTTTCTTT; v_call: TRBV29-1; d_call: TRBD1; clone_size: .; j_call: TRBJ1-1
cdr3_aa: CASSRMTMNSQEKLFF; cdr3_nt: TGCGCCAGCAGCAGAATGACAATGAATTCTCAAGAAAAACTGTTTTTT; v_call: TRBV5-1; d_call: .; clone_size: .; j_call: TRBJ1-4
cdr3_aa: CASSPGQGVNEQFF; cdr3_nt: TGTGCCAGCAGCCCGGGACAGGGGGTCAATGAGCAGTTCTTC; v_call: TRBV11-2; d_call: TRBD1; clone_size: .; j_call: TRBJ2-1
cdr3_aa: CASSVGGENAQPQHF; cdr3_nt: TGTGCCAGCAGCGTAGGGGGGGAGAACGCTCAGCCCCAGCATTTT; v_call: TRBV9; d_call: .; clone_size: .; j_call: TRBJ1-5
cdr3_aa: CASSLQGWESYEQYF; cdr3_nt: TGTGCCAGCAGCCTACAGGGGTGGGAGTCCTACGAGCAGTACTTC; v_call: TRBV14; d_call: TRBD1; clone_size: .; j_call: TRBJ2-7
cdr3_aa: CASSIKSPGLLSDQPQHF; cdr3_nt: TGTGCCAGTAGTATTAAGTCCCCAGGCCTTCTGTCGGATCAGCCCCAGCATTTT; v_call: TRBV19; d_call: .; clone_size: once; j_call: TRBJ1-5
cdr3_aa: CATSRGGLADTQYF; cdr3_nt: TGTGCCACCAGCAGGGGGGGGTTGGCAGATACGCAGTATTTT; v_call: TRBV15; d_call: TRBD2; clone_size: .; j_call: TRBJ2-3
cdr3_aa: CASSPTGGTEAFF; cdr3_nt: TGCGCCAGCAGCCCCACGGGTGGCACTGAAGCTTTCTTT; v_call: TRBV4-1; d_call: .; clone_size: .; j_call: TRBJ1-1
cdr3_aa: CASSPTSGEFTDTQYF; cdr3_nt: TGTGCCAGCAGCCCCACTAGCGGGGAATTCACAGATACGCAGTATTTT; v_call: TRBV5-4; d_call: TRBD2; clone_size: few; j_call: TRBJ2-3
cdr3_aa: CASSQSGLMPGELFF; cdr3_nt: TGCGCCAGCAGCCAGTCGGGACTTATGCCCGGGGAGCTGTTTTTT; v_call: TRBV4-1; d_call: .; clone_size: .; j_call: TRBJ2-2
cdr3_aa: CASSEVGTGYEQYF; cdr3_nt: TGTGCCAGCAGTGAAGTAGGGACAGGGTATGAGCAGTACTTC; v_call: TRBV25-1; d_call: TRBD1; clone_size: .; j_call: TRBJ2-7
cdr3_aa: CASSIPKGNIQYF; cdr3_nt: TGTGCCAGTAGTATTCCTAAGGGGAACATTCAGTACTTC; v_call: TRBV19; d_call: .; clone_size: .; j_call: TRBJ2-4
cdr3_aa: CASSPIDRYYEQYF; cdr3_nt: TGTGCCAGCTCACCTATCGACAGATACTACGAGCAGTACTTC; v_call: TRBV18; d_call: .; clone_size: .; j_call: TRBJ2-7
cdr3_aa: CASTEGRAKNIQYF; cdr3_nt: TGTGCCAGCACGGAGGGAAGGGCCAAAAACATTCAGTACTTC; v_call: TRBV2; d_call: .; clone_size: .; j_call: TRBJ2-4
cdr3_aa: CASSLDQGTYGYTF; cdr3_nt: TGTGCCAGCAGCTTAGATCAGGGTACCTATGGCTACACCTTC; v_call: TRBV7-9; d_call: .; clone_size: .; j_call: TRBJ1-2
cdr3_aa: CASSQGPGGSTSRADTQYF; cdr3_nt: TGCGCCAGCAGCCAAGGTCCAGGGGGCTCGACCAGCAGGGCAGATACGCAGTATTTT; v_call: TRBV4-3; d_call: TRBD1; clone_size: once; j_call: TRBJ2-3
cdr3_aa: CASSYQGTGYGYTF; cdr3_nt: TGTGCCAGCAGTTACCAGGGGACGGGCTATGGCTACACCTTC; v_call: TRBV6-6; d_call: .; clone_size: .; j_call: TRBJ1-2
cdr3_aa: CASRIGGDPYEQYF; cdr3_nt: TGTGCCAGCCGAATTGGCGGGGACCCCTACGAGCAGTACTTC; v_call: TRBV28; d_call: .; clone_size: .; j_call: TRBJ2-7
cdr3_aa: CASSQGTGKAPRGGGNRNTIYF; cdr3_nt: TGCGCCAGCAGCCAAGGGACAGGGAAAGCCCCCAGGGGAGGAGGTAACAGAAACACCATATATTTT; v_call: TRBV4-1; d_call: TRBD1; clone_size: .; j_call: TRBJ1-3
cdr3_aa: CASSSTGEQYF; cdr3_nt: TGTGCCAGCAGCTCCACAGGAGAGCAGTACTTC; v_call: TRBV11-2; d_call: .; clone_size: .; j_call: TRBJ2-7
cdr3_aa: CASSWGVGPNTEAFF; cdr3_nt: TGCGCCAGCAGCTGGGGGGTTGGACCGAACACTGAAGCTTTCTTT; v_call: TRBV5-1; d_call: .; clone_size: .; j_call: TRBJ1-1
cdr3_aa: CASSLARGQNTDTQYF; cdr3_nt: TGTGCCAGCAGCTTAGCCCGGGGACAGAACACAGATACGCAGTATTTT; v_call: TRBV7-9; d_call: TRBD1; clone_size: once; j_call: TRBJ2-3
cdr3_aa: CASSLTVPYGYTF; cdr3_nt: TGTGCCAGCAGTTTAACGGTTCCCTATGGCTACACCTTC; v_call: TRBV28; d_call: .; clone_size: .; j_call: TRBJ1-2
cdr3_aa: CASSQDPDTRSTEAFF; cdr3_nt: TGCGCCAGCAGCCAAGACCCGGACACGCGAAGCACTGAAGCTTTCTTT; v_call: TRBV4-1; d_call: .; clone_size: once; j_call: TRBJ1-1
cdr3_aa: CASSVGGDRIYGYTF; cdr3_nt: TGTGCCAGCAGCGTAGGAGGAGACAGGATCTATGGCTACACCTTC; v_call: TRBV9; d_call: .; clone_size: few; j_call: TRBJ1-2
cdr3_aa: CASSPSGGNGYTF; cdr3_nt: TGTGCCAGCAGCCCATCAGGAGGGAATGGCTACACCTTC; v_call: TRBV6-5; d_call: .; clone_size: few; j_call: TRBJ1-2
cdr3_aa: CASHGEQRAEAFF; cdr3_nt: TGTGCCAGCCACGGGGAGCAGCGGGCGGAAGCTTTCTTT; v_call: TRBV19; d_call: .; clone_size: few; j_call: TRBJ1-1
cdr3_aa: CASSPTNYGYTF; cdr3_nt: TGTGCCAGCAGTCCCACTAACTATGGCTACACCTTC; v_call: TRBV27; d_call: .; clone_size: .; j_call: TRBJ1-2
cdr3_aa: CASSLGSVQYF; cdr3_nt: TGTGCCAGCAGTTTGGGGAGTGTGCAGTACTTC; v_call: TRBV28; d_call: .; clone_size: once; j_call: TRBJ2-7
cdr3_aa: CAWSVGGGTSGELFF; cdr3_nt: TGTGCCTGGAGTGTAGGGGGGGGGACCAGCGGGGAGCTGTTTTTT; v_call: TRBV30; d_call: .; clone_size: .; j_call: TRBJ2-2
cdr3_aa: CASSSSGYNEQFF; cdr3_nt: TGTGCCAGCAGCTCGAGCGGTTACAATGAGCAGTTCTTC; v_call: TRBV7-8; d_call: .; clone_size: .; j_call: TRBJ2-1
cdr3_aa: CASSFRVGSGELFF; cdr3_nt: TGTGCCAGCAGCTTTCGGGTGGGTTCCGGGGAGCTGTTTTTT; v_call: TRBV13; d_call: .; clone_size: .; j_call: TRBJ2-2
cdr3_aa: CASRHRVEQYF; cdr3_nt: TGTGCCAGCAGACACAGGGTCGAGCAGTACTTC; v_call: TRBV2; d_call: .; clone_size: .; j_call: TRBJ2-7